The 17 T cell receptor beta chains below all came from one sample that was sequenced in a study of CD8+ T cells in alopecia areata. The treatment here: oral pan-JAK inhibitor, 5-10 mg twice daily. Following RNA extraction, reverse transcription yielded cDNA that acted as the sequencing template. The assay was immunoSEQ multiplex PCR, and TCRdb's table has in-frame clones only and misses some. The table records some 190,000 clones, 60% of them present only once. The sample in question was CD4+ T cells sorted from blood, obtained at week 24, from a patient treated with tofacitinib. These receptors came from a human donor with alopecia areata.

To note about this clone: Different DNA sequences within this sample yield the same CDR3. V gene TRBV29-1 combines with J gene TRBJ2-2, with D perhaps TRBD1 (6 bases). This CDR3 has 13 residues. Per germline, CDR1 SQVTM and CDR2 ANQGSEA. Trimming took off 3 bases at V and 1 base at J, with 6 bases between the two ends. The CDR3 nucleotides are TGCAGCGTTGACAGGGGGAACACCGGGGAGCTGTTTTTT. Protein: CSVDRGNTGELFF.

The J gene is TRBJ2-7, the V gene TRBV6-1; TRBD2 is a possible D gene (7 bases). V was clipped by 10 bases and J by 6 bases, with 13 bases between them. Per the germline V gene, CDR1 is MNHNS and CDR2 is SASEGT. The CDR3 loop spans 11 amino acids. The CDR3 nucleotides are TGTGCCATCCGAGGGGGGGTCGAGCAGTACTTC. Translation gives CAIRGGVEQYF.

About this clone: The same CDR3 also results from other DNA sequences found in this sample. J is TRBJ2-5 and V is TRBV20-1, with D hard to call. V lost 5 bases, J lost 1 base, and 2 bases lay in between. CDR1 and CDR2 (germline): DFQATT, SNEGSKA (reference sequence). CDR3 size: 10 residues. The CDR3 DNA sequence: TGCAGTGCTGCCCAAGAGACCCAGTACTTC. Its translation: CSAAQETQYF.

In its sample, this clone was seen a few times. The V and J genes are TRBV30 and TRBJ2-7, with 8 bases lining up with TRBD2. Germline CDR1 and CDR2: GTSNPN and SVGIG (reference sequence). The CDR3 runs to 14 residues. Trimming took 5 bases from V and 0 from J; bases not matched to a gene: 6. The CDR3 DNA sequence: TGTGCCTGGCCGGGACTAGTCCTCTCCTACGAGCAGTACTTC. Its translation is CAWPGLVLSYEQYF. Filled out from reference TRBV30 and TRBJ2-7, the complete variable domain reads SQTIHQWPATLVQPVGSPLSLECTVEGTSNPNLYWYRQAAGRGLQLLFYSVGIGQISSEVPQNLSASRPQDRQFILSSKKLLLSDSGFYLCAWPGLVLSYEQYFGPGTRLTVT.

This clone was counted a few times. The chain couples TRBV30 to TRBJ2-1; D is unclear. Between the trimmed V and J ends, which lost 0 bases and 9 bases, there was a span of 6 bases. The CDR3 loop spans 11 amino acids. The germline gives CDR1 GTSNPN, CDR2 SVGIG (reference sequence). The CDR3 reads CAWSVEVEQFF. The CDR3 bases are TGTGCCTGGAGTGTAGAAGTTGAGCAGTTCTTC.

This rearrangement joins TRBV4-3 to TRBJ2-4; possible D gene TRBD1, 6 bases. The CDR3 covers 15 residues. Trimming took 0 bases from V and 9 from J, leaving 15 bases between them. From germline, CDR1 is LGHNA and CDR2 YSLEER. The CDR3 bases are TGCGCCAGCAGCCAAGATGGGGGCAGGGCTGGCATTCAGTACTTC. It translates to CASSQDGGRAGIQYF.

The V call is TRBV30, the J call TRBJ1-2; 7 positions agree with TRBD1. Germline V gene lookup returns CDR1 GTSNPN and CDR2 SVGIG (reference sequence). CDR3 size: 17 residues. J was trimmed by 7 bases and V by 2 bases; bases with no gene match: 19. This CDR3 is CAWSPQGRQGSRGGYTF. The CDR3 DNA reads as TGTGCCTGGAGTCCTCAAGGGAGACAGGGCAGTCGGGGTGGCTACACCTTC.

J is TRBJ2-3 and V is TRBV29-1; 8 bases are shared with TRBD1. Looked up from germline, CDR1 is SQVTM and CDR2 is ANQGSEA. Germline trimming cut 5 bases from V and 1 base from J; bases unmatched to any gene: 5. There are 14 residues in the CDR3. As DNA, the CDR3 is TGCAGCGTTAGGACAGGGTTGCGCACAGATACGCAGTATTTT. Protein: CSVRTGLRTDTQYF.

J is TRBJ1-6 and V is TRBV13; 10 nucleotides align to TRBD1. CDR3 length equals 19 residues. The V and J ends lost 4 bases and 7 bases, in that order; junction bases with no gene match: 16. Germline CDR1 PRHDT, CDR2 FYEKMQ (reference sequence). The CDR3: CASSYQTPPGQGLNSPLHF. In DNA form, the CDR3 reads TGTGCCAGCAGCTATCAAACGCCTCCGGGACAGGGGCTGAATTCACCCCTCCACTTT.

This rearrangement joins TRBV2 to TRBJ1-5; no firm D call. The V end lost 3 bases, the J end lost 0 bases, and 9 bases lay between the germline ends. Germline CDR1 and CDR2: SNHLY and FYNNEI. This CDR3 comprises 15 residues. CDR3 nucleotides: TGTGCCAGCAGTGAGGAGACATATAGCAATCAGCCCCAGCATTTT. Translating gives CASSEETYSNQPQHF.

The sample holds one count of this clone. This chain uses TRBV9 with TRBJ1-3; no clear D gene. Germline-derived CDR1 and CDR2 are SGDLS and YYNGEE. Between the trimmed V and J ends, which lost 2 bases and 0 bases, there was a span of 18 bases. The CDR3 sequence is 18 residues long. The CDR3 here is CASSVRFRNSFSGNTIYF. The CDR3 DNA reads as TGTGCCAGCAGCGTCCGATTCAGGAACAGTTTCTCTGGAAACACCATATATTTT.

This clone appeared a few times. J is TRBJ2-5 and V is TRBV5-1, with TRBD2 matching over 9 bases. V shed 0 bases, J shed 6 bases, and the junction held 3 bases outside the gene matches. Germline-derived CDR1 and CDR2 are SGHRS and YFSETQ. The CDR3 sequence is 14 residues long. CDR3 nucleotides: TGCGCCAGCAGCTTGGAGCGGGGGGCGAAGACCCAGTACTTC. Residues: CASSLERGAKTQYF.

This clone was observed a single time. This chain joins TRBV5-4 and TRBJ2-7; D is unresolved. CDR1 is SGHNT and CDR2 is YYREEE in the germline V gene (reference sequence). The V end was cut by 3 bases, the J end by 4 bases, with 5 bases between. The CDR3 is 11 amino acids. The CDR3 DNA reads TGTGCCAGCAGCTCGCCATACGAGCAGTACTTC. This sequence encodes CASSSPYEQYF.

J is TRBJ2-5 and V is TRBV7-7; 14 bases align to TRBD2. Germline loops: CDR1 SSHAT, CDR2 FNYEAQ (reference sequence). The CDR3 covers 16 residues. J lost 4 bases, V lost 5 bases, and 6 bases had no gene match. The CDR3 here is CASSPGTSGGLETQYF. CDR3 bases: TGTGCCAGCAGCCCCGGGACTAGCGGGGGTTTAGAGACCCAGTACTTC.

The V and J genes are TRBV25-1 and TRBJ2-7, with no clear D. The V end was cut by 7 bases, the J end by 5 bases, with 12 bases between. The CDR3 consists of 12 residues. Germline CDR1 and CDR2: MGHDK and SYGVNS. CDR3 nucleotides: TGTGCCAGCAAGAATTTTTTGGACGAGCAGTACTTC. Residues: CASKNFLDEQYF.

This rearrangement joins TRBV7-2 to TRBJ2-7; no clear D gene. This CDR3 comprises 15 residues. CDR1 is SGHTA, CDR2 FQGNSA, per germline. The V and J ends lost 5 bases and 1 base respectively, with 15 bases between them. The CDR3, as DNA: TGTGCCAGCAGCCCCGGGCTCGTAATTTCCTACGAGCAGTACTTC. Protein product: CASSPGLVISYEQYF.

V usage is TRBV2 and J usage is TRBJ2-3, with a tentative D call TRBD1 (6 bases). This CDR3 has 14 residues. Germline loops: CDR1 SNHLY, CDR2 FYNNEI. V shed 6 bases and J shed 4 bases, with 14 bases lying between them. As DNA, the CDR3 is TGTGCCAGCAGGGAACGACAGGCGTCAGATACGCAGTATTTT. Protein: CASRERQASDTQYF.